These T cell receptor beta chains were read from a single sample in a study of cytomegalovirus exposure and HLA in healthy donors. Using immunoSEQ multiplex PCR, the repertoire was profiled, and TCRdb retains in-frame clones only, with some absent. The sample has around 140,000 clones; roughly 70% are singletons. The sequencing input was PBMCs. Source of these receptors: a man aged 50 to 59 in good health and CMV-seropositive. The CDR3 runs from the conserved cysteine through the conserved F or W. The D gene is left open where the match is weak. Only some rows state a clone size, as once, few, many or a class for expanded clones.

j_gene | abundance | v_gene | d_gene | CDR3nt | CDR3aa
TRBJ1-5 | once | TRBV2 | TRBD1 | TGTGCCAGCAGTATAACAGGGGAGGTTAAGCCCCAGCATTTT | CASSITGEVKPQHF
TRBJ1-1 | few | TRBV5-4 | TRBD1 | TGTGCCAGCAGCCTAGGACAGGGCGCTGAAGCTTTCTTT | CASSLGQGAEAFF
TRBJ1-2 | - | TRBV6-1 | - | TGTGCCAGCACTATCAACAGGGCAAGTAACTATGGCTACACCTTC | CASTINRASNYGYTF
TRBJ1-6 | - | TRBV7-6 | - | TGTGCCAGCAGCCGACAGGTTGGAAATTCACCCCTCCACTTT | CASSRQVGNSPLHF
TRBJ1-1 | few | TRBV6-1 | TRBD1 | TGTGCGGGGACAGAGACCCTAAACACTGAAGCTTTCTTT | CAGTETLNTEAFF
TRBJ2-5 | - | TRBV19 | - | TGTGCCAGTAGTATCGACACGAATAGAGAGACCCAGTACTTC | CASSIDTNRETQYF
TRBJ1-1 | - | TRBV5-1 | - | TGCGCCAGCAGCTCGGGGGAGGGCACTGAAGCTTTCTTT | CASSSGEGTEAFF
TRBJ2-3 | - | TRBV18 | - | TGTGCCAGCTCACCTCCCCGGTCTAGCACAGATACGCAGTATTTT | CASSPPRSSTDTQYF
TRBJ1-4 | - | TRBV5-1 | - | TGCGCCAGCAGCTTGAGGGACCAAGGGGGTAGTGAAAAACTGTTTTTT | CASSLRDQGGSEKLFF
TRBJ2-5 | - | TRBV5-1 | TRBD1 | TGCGCCAGCAGCCCCGGACAGGGAAGCCAAGAGACCCAGTACTTC | CASSPGQGSQETQYF
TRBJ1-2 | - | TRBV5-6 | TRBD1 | TGTGCCAGCAGTCTGACAGGGGGAATTAACTATGGCTACACCTTC | CASSLTGGINYGYTF
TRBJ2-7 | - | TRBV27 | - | TGTGCCTCCTTGGCGGCAGGGGGCGGGAGCTACGAGCAGTACTTC | CASLAAGGGSYEQYF
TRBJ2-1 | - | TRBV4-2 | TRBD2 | TGTGCCAGCAGCCCACTAGCGGGAGGGAAAAGCTCCTACAATGAGCAGTTCTTC | CASSPLAGGKSSYNEQFF
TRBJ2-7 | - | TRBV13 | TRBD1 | TGTGCCAGCAGCTCACAGGGGGGAGGAGAGCAGTACTTC | CASSSQGGGEQYF
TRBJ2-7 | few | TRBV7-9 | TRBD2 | TGTTCCAGCAGCACGGGGACTAGCGGGAGGTTGAAACGCTACGAGCAGTACTTC | CSSSTGTSGRLKRYEQYF
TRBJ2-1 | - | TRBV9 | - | TGTGCCAGCTCTAGCAGCCCTTCTCCCTACAATGAGCAGTTCTTC | CASSSSPSPYNEQFF
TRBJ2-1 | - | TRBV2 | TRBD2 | TGTGCCACCTCTCAGGTGGCGGGGGACAATGAGCAGTTCTTC | CATSQVAGDNEQFF
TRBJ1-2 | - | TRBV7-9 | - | TGTGCCAGCAGCACGCGACAGAACTATGGCTACACCTTC | CASSTRQNYGYTF
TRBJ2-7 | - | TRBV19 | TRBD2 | TGTGCCAGTAGTATAGTGGCTAGCGGGGTCCCGAGGGAGCAGTACTTC | CASSIVASGVPREQYF
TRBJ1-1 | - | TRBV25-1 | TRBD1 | TGTGCCAGCAGTGCTCCCTCCCCAGGGGGCAACACTGAAGCTTTCTTT | CASSAPSPGGNTEAFF
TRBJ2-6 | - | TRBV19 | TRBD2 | TGTGCCAGTAGGAAGTGGGAGGGTGGGGACTCTGGGGCCAACGTCCTGACTTTC | CASRKWEGGDSGANVLTF
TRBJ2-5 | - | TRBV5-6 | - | TGTGCCAGCAGGACGTCCAGGGTCCAAGAGACCCAGTACTTC | CASRTSRVQETQYF
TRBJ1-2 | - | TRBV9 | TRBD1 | TGTGCCAGCAGCAAACCAGGGGGCTATGGCTACACCTTC | CASSKPGGYGYTF
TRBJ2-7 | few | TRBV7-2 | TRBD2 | TGTGCCAGCAGCTTGAGTGGTGCGGGAGGATCCTACGAGCAGTACTTC | CASSLSGAGGSYEQYF
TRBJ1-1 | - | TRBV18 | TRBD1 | TGTGCCAGCTCACCAGGACAGGGTGCTGAAGCTTTCTTT | CASSPGQGAEAFF
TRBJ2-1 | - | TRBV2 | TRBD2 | TGTGCCAGCAGCAAAACTAGCGGCACATTCAATGAGCAGTTCTTC | CASSKTSGTFNEQFF
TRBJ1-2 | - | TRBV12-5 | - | TGTGCTAGTGGCACCCCGGGGTCACACTATGGCTACACCTTC | CASGTPGSHYGYTF